This T cell receptor (beta chain) was recovered during a study of type 1 and type 2 diabetes patients. Study in general: Samples came from type 1 diabetic, type 2 diabetic or nondiabetic people, recruited in China. From PBMCs, CD4+ and CD8+ T cells were isolated by magnetic microbeads.

As for this clonotype: The target antigen is unknown.

There are 16 residues in the CDR3. V lost 0 bases, J lost 5 bases, and 14 bases lay in between. The V gene's germline CDR1 is SGDLS and CDR2 YYNGEE. Overall study findings and caveats: Some T1D-only expanded clones might appear in more T2D or control samples.

Amplification started from genomic DNA. A primer set of 30 forward and 13 reverse primers amplified the CDR3. TCRdb reprocessed the multiplex PCR reads with MiXCR, giving one entry per CDR3 protein. The data show 250,000 or so distinct CDR3 sequences, roughly 48% seen once. The TCR originated in a man aged 18 to 29 with type 2 diabetes. The J gene is TRBJ1-4, the V gene TRBV9; D is perhaps TRBD1 (5 bases). Specimen: peripheral blood mononuclear cells (PBMCs). The CDR3 region is CASSVEGTGLNEKLFF. The CDR3 DNA sequence: TGTGCCAGCAGCGTAGAGGGGACGGGGCTAAATGAAAAACTGTTTTTT.